This T cell receptor (beta chain) was captured in a study of cytomegalovirus exposure and HLA in healthy donors. Whole-study results and caveats: Researchers catalogued 164 TCR beta chains as cytomegalovirus-associated. A few chains linked to CMV were shown in vitro to be specific for CMV antigens.

Comments on this clone: What it binds is unknown.

Libraries were prepared by immunoSEQ multiplex PCR; TCRdb keeps only in-frame clonotypes and omits some of them. The profile shows roughly 150,000 clones, 70% to 90% of them singletons. This TCR was recovered from a woman younger than 30 in good health and CMV-seropositive. The material sequenced was PBMCs.

The CDR3, as DNA: TGCAGCGTGGGAACAGGGGGGGACACTGAAGCTTTCTTT. Translation gives CSVGTGGDTEAFF. The V gene is TRBV29-1, the J gene TRBJ1-1; TRBD1 matches 8 bases. With 6 bases clipped from V and 3 bases from J, the junction kept 6 bases outside the gene matches. This CDR3 has 13 residues. The germline V gene encodes CDR1 SQVTM and CDR2 ANQGSEA.